Each of the 24 T cell receptor beta chains below was sequenced from the same sample in a study of beta chain features in type 1 diabetes. Reverse transcription of all isolated RNA meant that expressed TCRB transcripts were sequenced. The data were produced by immunoSEQ multiplex PCR, yet TCRdb's version contains in-frame clones alone and is incomplete. The sample carries hundreds of thousands of clones, over 12% recorded once. Antigen specificity for these receptors is unknown. Study findings and constraints: Shorter TCRB CDR3s, moderately but significantly so, were found in Type 1 diabetes patients in all four CD4+ subsets.

Material for sequencing was naive CD4+ T cells from blood. These receptors were obtained from a man younger than 35 with type 1 diabetes.

The rearrangement uses TRBV2 and TRBJ2-5; possible D gene TRBD1, 6 bases. The CDR3 has 15 amino acids. Germline CDR1 and CDR2: SNHLY and FYNNEI. V was trimmed by 4 bases and J by 1 base, leaving 13 bases between them. In DNA form, the CDR3 reads TGTGCCAGCAGTGCGGGTTCGACAGGCCAAGAGACCCAGTACTTC. Its translation is CASSAGSTGQETQYF.

This clone was seen more than once but under ten times. The chain joins TRBV2 to TRBJ1-5; D call uncertain. This CDR3 comprises 13 residues. V was shortened by 5 bases and J by 8 bases, with 13 bases between the two germline ends. Per germline, CDR1 SNHLY and CDR2 FYNNEI. In nucleotides, the CDR3 is TGTGCCAGCAGTCCTTCGAGTTTGGAGCCCCAGCATTTT. This gives the protein CASSPSSLEPQHF.

The genes are TRBV15 and TRBJ2-3; no firm D call. The CDR3 runs to 13 residues. The germline V gene has CDR1 LNHNV and CDR2 YYDKDF (reference sequence). Trimming shortened V by 0 bases and J by 10 bases, and 11 bases separated the two germline ends. CDR3 sequence (DNA): TGTGCCACCAGCAGAGACCCGAGATCTCCGCAGTATTTT. This gives the protein CATSRDPRSPQYF.

The gene calls are TRBV4-2 and TRBJ2-2; perhaps TRBD2 as D (6 bases). Germline V gene sequence: CDR1 LGHNA, CDR2 YNFKEQ. Trimming pared 2 bases from V and 0 bases from J, leaving 16 bases between. The CDR3 has 18 residues. The CDR3 is CASSQTGTPNANTGELFF. The CDR3 DNA sequence: TGTGCCAGCAGCCAAACCGGGACTCCAAATGCGAACACCGGGGAGCTGTTTTTT.

In the case of this clone: This CDR3 is also generated by other DNA sequences in the sample. The chain combines TRBV5-1 with TRBJ2-5; D is unclear. CDR1 and CDR2 (germline): SGHRS, YFSETQ. The CDR3 totals 13 residues. Deletions cut 0 bases from V and 2 bases from J, with 5 bases between. For the CDR3, the DNA is TGCGCCAGCAGCTTGGGTCAGCAAGAGACCCAGTACTTC. The encoded protein is CASSLGQQETQYF.

The gene calls are TRBV11-2 and TRBJ2-3; a weak D match, TRBD2 (6 bases). V lost 3 bases to trimming and J lost 0 bases, with 10 bases between them. The CDR3 covers 15 residues. Germline V gene data show CDR1 as SGHAT and CDR2 as FQNNGV. Here the CDR3 reads CASSFGGLSTDTQYF. The DNA for the CDR3 is TGTGCCAGCAGCTTTGGCGGACTAAGCACAGATACGCAGTATTTT.

This clone was counted a few times. The CDR3 here is CAWSPAGAETQYF. For the CDR3, the DNA is TGTGCCTGGAGTCCAGCGGGAGCAGAGACCCAGTACTTC. The chain has TRBV30 and TRBJ2-5, with 8 bases fitting TRBD2. This CDR3 is built from 13 residues. Germline-derived CDR1 and CDR2 are GTSNPN and SVGIG (reference sequence). J was trimmed by 4 bases and V by 2 bases; bases with no gene match: 3.

A few counts support this clone. The chain uses TRBV15 and TRBJ1-5; D gene uncertain. The CDR3 length is 17 residues. CDR1 and CDR2 from the germline V gene are LNHNV and YYDKDF (reference sequence). Trimming pared 4 bases from V and 3 bases from J, leaving 19 bases between. The CDR3: CATSMVIGYVANQPQHF. CDR3 sequence (DNA): TGTGCCACCAGCATGGTCATCGGGTACGTGGCCAATCAGCCCCAGCATTTT.

This clone was seen more than once but under ten times. V is TRBV14 and J is TRBJ1-1, with a weak D call TRBD1 (6 bases). V dropped 3 bases and J dropped 3 bases, with 14 bases sitting between them. Germline CDR1 and CDR2: SGHDN and FVKESK. CDR3 size: 15 residues. CDR3 amino acids: CASSHLAGADTEAFF. The CDR3 DNA reads as TGTGCCAGCAGCCACTTGGCAGGGGCGGACACTGAAGCTTTCTTT.

The chain recombines TRBV5-1 with TRBJ1-1; weak D call: TRBD1 (5 bases). Trimming left V 7 bases short and J 3 bases short, with 16 bases between. CDR1 is SGHRS, CDR2 YFSETQ, per germline. This CDR3 is 14 amino acids long. CDR3 coding DNA: TGCGCCAGCGCGCGGGGCACGACGGACACTGAAGCTTTCTTT. Protein product: CASARGTTDTEAFF. Looking up the rest from reference TRBV5-1 and TRBJ1-1 gives the full variable domain: KAGVTQTPRYLIKTRGQQVTLSCSPISGHRSVSWYQQTPGQGLQFLFEYFSETQRNKGNFPGRFSGRQFSNSRSEMNVSTLELGDSALYLCASARGTTDTEAFFGQGTRLTVV.

The chain combines TRBV5-1 with TRBJ1-1; D is unclear. CDR3 size: 16 residues. The V gene's germline CDR1 is SGHRS and CDR2 YFSETQ. V was shortened by 4 bases and J by 3 bases, with 19 bases between the two germline ends. CDR3 nucleotide sequence: TGCGCCAGCAGCCACGGTTCCCTGTCCGACTACACTGAAGCTTTCTTT. Amino acids: CASSHGSLSDYTEAFF.

This chain connects TRBV5-1 to TRBJ2-7; TRBD2 matches at 10 bases. The CDR3 has 16 amino acids. With V trimmed by 0 bases and J by 4 bases, 7 bases remained unmatched. Germline V lookup: CDR1 SGHRS, CDR2 YFSETQ. The CDR3 bases are TGCGCCAGCAGCTTGGTGGCTAGCGGGAGTCTGTACGAGCAGTACTTC. It specifies CASSLVASGSLYEQYF.

With regard to this clone: In the same sample, other DNA sequences code for this CDR3. The rearrangement joins TRBV5-1 to TRBJ2-1; 9 bases are a match to TRBD2. The V segment lost 0 bases and the J segment 4 bases; nucleotides outside the gene matches: 2. The V gene's germline CDR1 is SGHRS and CDR2 YFSETQ. The CDR3 totals 15 residues. This chain's CDR3 is CASSLGLAVYNEQFF. The CDR3 DNA is TGCGCCAGCAGCTTGGGACTAGCGGTTTACAATGAGCAGTTCTTC. The full variable domain, completed using reference TRBV5-1 and TRBJ2-1, is KAGVTQTPRYLIKTRGQQVTLSCSPISGHRSVSWYQQTPGQGLQFLFEYFSETQRNKGNFPGRFSGRQFSNSRSEMNVSTLELGDSALYLCASSLGLAVYNEQFFGPGTRLTVL.

This clone was observed a few times. In nucleotides, the CDR3 is TGTGCCAGCAAAGACGACACTGAAGCTTTCTTT. Translating it yields CASKDDTEAFF. J is TRBJ1-1 and V is TRBV7-8, with D hard to call. Per the germline V gene, CDR1 is SGHVS and CDR2 is FQNEAQ. The CDR3 is 11 residues long. V lost 7 bases, J lost 3 bases, and 6 bases lay in between.

This chain joins TRBV15 and TRBJ1-6, with D unclear. Trimming removed 5 bases at V and 5 bases at J, with 13 bases between. This CDR3 has 15 residues. The germline V gene has CDR1 LNHNV and CDR2 YYDKDF (reference sequence). CDR3 loop: CATSLTPSHNSPLHF. CDR3 nucleotide sequence: TGTGCCACCAGCCTGACACCTTCACATAATTCACCCCTCCACTTT.

The rearrangement joins TRBV15 to TRBJ2-7; 8 nucleotides agree with TRBD1. Per the germline V gene, CDR1 is LNHNV and CDR2 is YYDKDF (reference sequence). The CDR3 contains 18 residues. After removal of 0 bases from V and 7 bases from J, the junction contained 17 bases not matched to a gene. CDR3 sequence reads: CATSRDPLATGVLREQYF. The DNA of the CDR3 is TGTGCCACCAGCAGAGATCCCCTCGCGACAGGGGTGTTGAGAGAGCAGTACTTC.

This clone was seen only a few times. This chain uses TRBV14 with TRBJ2-5; no clear D gene. CDR1 is SGHDN, CDR2 FVKESK, per germline. V was pared by 5 bases and J by 4 bases, with 14 bases between. This CDR3 comprises 14 residues. For the CDR3, the DNA is TGTGCCAGCAGCTCCCGGATGGGCGGAGAGACCCAGTACTTC. Translated, it gives CASSSRMGGETQYF.

The V gene is TRBV2, the J gene TRBJ2-3; D may be TRBD2 (5 bases). Trimming took off 4 bases at V and 2 bases at J, with 13 bases between the two ends. The CDR3 is 15 residues long. Germline V lookup: CDR1 SNHLY, CDR2 FYNNEI. The CDR3 loop reads CASSVEGGPTDTQYF. The CDR3 nucleotides are TGTGCCAGCAGTGTAGAGGGCGGACCCACAGATACGCAGTATTTT.

With regard to this clone: The same CDR3 also results from other DNA sequences found in this sample. This sequence joins TRBV20-1 and TRBJ2-1, with 9 bases lining up with TRBD1. The V gene's germline CDR1 is DFQATT and CDR2 SNEGSKA (reference sequence). With V trimmed by 6 bases and J by 9 bases, 3 bases remained unmatched. The CDR3 runs 11 residues. In DNA, the CDR3 is TGCAGTGCCCGGGACAGGGTTGAGCAGTTCTTC. This codes for CSARDRVEQFF.

V and J are TRBV4-3 and TRBJ1-4; D is ambiguous. Trimming cost V 4 bases and J 2 bases, with 8 bases left between them. The CDR3 runs to 14 residues. CDR1 is LGHNA, CDR2 YSLEER, per germline. CDR3 loop: CASSLTATNEKLFF. The DNA for the CDR3 is TGCGCCAGCAGCCTGACGGCTACTAATGAAAAACTGTTTTTT.

This clone was seen a few times. This chain joins TRBV4-2 and TRBJ2-5; no clear D. Trimming stripped 1 base from V and 2 bases from J, with 11 bases between. The CDR3 spans 15 residues. Germline assignment: CDR1 LGHNA and CDR2 YNFKEQ. In nucleotides, the CDR3 is TGTGCCAGCAGCCAAGTGTCGCAGAATCAAGAGACCCAGTACTTC. Translated: CASSQVSQNQETQYF.

This clone was picked up a small number of times. This chain connects TRBV7-2 to TRBJ2-1; D uncertain. Germline lookup yields CDR1 SGHTA and CDR2 FQGNSA. The CDR3 consists of 15 residues. V lost 4 bases and J 1 base, leaving 11 bases between the germline ends. The CDR3 protein is CASSSAADSYNEQFF. CDR3 bases: TGTGCCAGCAGCTCCGCGGCGGATTCCTACAATGAGCAGTTCTTC.

This clone was seen only a few times. The J gene is TRBJ1-4, the V gene TRBV28; D possibly corresponds to TRBD1 (5 bases). The ends were cut back, 6 bases at V and 4 bases at J, with 18 bases in the middle. Per germline, CDR1 MDHEN and CDR2 SYDVKM. The CDR3 length is 16 residues. The CDR3 spells CASRTRGRTINEKLFF. DNA of the CDR3: TGTGCCAGCAGGACTCGGGGACGGACCATTAATGAAAAACTGTTTTTT. The whole variable domain, remainder taken from reference TRBV28 and TRBJ1-4, is DVKVTQSSRYLVKRTGEKVFLECVQDMDHENMFWYRQDPGLGLRLIYFSYDVKMKEKGDIPEGYSVSREKKERFSLILESASTNQTSMYLCASRTRGRTINEKLFFGSGTQLSVL.

The rearrangement uses TRBV15 and TRBJ1-2, with a weak D call TRBD1 (5 bases). The germline gives CDR1 LNHNV, CDR2 YYDKDF (reference sequence). The CDR3 contains 14 residues. Trimming took 0 bases from V and 6 from J, leaving 11 bases between them. The CDR3 reads CATSRDNRGDGYTF. CDR3 DNA: TGTGCCACCAGCAGAGACAATCGGGGGGATGGCTACACCTTC.